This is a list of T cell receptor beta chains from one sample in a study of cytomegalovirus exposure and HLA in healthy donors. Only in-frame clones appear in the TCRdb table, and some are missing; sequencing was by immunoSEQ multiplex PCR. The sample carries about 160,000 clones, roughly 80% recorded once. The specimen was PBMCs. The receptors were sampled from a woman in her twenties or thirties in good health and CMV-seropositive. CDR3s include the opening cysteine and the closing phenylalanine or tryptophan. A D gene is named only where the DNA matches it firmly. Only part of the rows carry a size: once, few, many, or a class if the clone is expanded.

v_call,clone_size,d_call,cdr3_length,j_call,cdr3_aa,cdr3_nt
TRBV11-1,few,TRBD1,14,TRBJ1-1,CASSSDRWNTEAFF,TGTGCCAGCAGCTCGGACAGGTGGAACACTGAAGCTTTCTTT
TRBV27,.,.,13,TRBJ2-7,CASSLSRTNEQYF,TGTGCCAGCAGTTTATCGAGGACAAACGAGCAGTACTTC
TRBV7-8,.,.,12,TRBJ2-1,CASSSRITEQFF,TGTGCCAGCAGCTCCAGGATTACGGAGCAGTTCTTC
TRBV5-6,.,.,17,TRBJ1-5,CASSPRGGAFSNQPQHF,TGTGCCAGCAGCCCGCGGGGGGGGGCCTTTAGCAATCAGCCCCAGCATTTT
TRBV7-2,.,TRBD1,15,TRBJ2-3,CASSLLGQSTDTQYF,TGTGCCAGCAGCTTACTGGGACAGAGCACAGATACGCAGTATTTT
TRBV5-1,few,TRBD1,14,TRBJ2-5,CASSWGTGLETQYF,TGCGCCAGCAGCTGGGGGACAGGGTTAGAGACCCAGTACTTC
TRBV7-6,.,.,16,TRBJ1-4,CASSSRDTVTNEKLFF,TGTGCCAGCAGCTCCCGTGACACTGTAACTAATGAAAAACTGTTTTTT
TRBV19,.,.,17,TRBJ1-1,CASSIFAGAGEDTEAFF,TGTGCCAGTAGTATTTTTGCAGGGGCGGGAGAGGACACTGAAGCTTTCTTT
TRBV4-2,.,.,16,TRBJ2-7,CASSQELFVEQKEQYF,TGTGCCAGCAGCCAAGAATTGTTTGTAGAACAGAAGGAGCAGTACTTC
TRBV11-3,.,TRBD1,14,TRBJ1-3,CASSPTGAGNTIYF,TGTGCCAGCAGCCCGACAGGGGCTGGAAACACCATATATTTT
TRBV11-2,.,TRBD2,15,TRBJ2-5,CASSRRLAGEETQYF,TGTGCCAGCAGCAGAAGACTAGCGGGGGAAGAGACCCAGTACTTC
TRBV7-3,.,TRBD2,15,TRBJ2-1,CASSPSGGTYNEQFF,TGTGCCAGCAGCCCAAGCGGGGGGACATACAATGAGCAGTTCTTC
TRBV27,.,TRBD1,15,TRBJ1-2,CASRARRDSLYGYTF,TGTGCCAGCAGAGCTAGACGGGACAGCCTATATGGCTACACCTTC
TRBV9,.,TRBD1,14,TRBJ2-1,CASSSWTGSNEQFF,TGTGCCAGCAGCAGTTGGACAGGGAGCAATGAGCAGTTCTTC
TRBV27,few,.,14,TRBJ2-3,CASSSTDRPVTQYF,TGTGCCAGCAGTTCAACCGACAGACCGGTTACGCAGTATTTT
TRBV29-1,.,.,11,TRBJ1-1,CSFQRRTEAFF,TGCAGCTTCCAGCGACGTACTGAAGCTTTCTTT
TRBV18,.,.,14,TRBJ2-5,CASSPPSGPETQYF,TGTGCCAGCTCACCACCCTCAGGGCCGGAGACCCAGTACTTC
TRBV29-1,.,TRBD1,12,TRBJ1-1,CSVDRGDTEAFF,TGCAGCGTGGACAGGGGGGACACTGAAGCTTTCTTT
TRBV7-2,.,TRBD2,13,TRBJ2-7,CASSLERGDEQYF,TGTGCCAGCAGCCTCGAGCGGGGGGACGAGCAGTACTTC